This T cell receptor (beta chain) came from a study of CD8+CD57+ T cells in acquired aplastic anemia. Looking at the study overall: Isolated CD4+ and CD8+ cells, once sorted, yielded DNA averaging about 3.4 ug. Overall study findings and caveats: Levels of CD8+ Simpson's diversity were not significantly distinct in patients versus controls.

This clonotype was recorded many times. What it recognizes is unknown. Both TCR beta VDJ combination and CDR3 sequence profiling were carried out. Genomic DNA was the template for this profiling. TCRdb ran MiXCR on the reads and lists one entry per CDR3 protein. The table lists under 500,000 distinct CDR3 sequences, around 32% of them singletons. Patients selected for sequencing had displayed CD8+CD57+ cell expansion by flow cytometry. CDR1 is KGHDR, CDR2 SFDVKD, per germline. Between the trimmed V and J ends, which lost 6 bases and 8 bases, there was a span of 13 bases. The CDR3 extends over 13 amino acids.

Sequenced sample: sorted CD4+, CD8+, or CD8+CD57+ T cells (not recorded which) from PBMCs. The sequence was obtained from a human donor with aplastic anemia. J is TRBJ1-5 and V is TRBV24-1; TRBD1 is a possible D gene (5 bases). The CDR3 DNA reads TGTGCCACCAGTCCGCGTAGGGGTGAGCCCCAGCATTTT. It specifies CATSPRRGEPQHF.